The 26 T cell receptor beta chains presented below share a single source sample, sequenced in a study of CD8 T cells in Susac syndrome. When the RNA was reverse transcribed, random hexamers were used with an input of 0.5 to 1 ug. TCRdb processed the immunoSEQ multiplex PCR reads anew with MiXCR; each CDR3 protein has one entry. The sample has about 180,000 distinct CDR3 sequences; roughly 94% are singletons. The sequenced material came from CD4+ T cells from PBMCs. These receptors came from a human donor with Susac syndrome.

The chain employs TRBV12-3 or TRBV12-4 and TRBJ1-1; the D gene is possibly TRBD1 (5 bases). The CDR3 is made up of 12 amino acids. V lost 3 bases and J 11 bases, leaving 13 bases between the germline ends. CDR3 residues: CASSFVGGEAFF. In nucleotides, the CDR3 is TGTGCCAGCAGTTTTGTCGGGGGTGAGGCTTTCTTT.

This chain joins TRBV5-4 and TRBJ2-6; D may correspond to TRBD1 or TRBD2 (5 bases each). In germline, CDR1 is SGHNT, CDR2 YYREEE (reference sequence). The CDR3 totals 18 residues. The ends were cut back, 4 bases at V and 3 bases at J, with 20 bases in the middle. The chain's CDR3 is CASSHPGTVRSGANVLTF. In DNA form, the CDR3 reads TGTGCCAGCAGCCACCCGGGGACGGTGCGTAGTGGGGCCAACGTCCTGACTTTC.

The CDR3 DNA sequence: TGTGCCAGCAGCTTGGTTGAGAGTCAAGAGACCCAGTACTTC. Amino acid sequence: CASSLVESQETQYF. This chain connects TRBV5-4 to TRBJ2-5; D call uncertain. CDR1 SGHNT and CDR2 YYREEE come from the germline V gene (reference sequence). The length of the CDR3 is 14 residues. V gave up 0 bases and J gave up 2 bases, with 8 bases separating them. Complete variable domain (other parts from reference TRBV5-4 and TRBJ2-5): ETGVTQSPTHLIKTRGQQVTLRCSSQSGHNTVSWYQQALGQGPQFIFQYYREEENGRGNFPPRFSGLQFPNYSSELNVNALELDDSALYLCASSLVESQETQYFGPGTRLLVL.

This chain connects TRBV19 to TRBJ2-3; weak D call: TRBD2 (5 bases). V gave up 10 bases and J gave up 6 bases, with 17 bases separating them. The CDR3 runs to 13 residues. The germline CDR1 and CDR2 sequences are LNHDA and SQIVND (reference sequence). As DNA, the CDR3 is TGTGCCACCCGACGGGGTGCGCTGGATACGCAGTATTTT. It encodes CATRRGALDTQYF.

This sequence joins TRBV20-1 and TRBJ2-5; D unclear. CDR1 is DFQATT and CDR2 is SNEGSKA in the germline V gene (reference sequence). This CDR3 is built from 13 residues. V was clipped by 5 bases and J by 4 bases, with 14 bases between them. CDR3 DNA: TGCAGTGCTTGGCAGACCCTTGGAGAGACCCAGTACTTC. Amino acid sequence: CSAWQTLGETQYF.

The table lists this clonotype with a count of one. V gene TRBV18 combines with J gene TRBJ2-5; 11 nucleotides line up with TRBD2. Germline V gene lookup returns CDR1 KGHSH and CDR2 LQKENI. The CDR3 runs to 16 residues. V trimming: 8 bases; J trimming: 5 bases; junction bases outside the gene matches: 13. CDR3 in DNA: TGTGCCAGCACCCAAACTAGCGGGGGCCGCGAGGAGACCCAGTACTTC. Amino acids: CASTQTSGGREETQYF. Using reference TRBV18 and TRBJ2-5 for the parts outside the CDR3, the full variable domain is NAGVMQNPRHLVRRRGQEARLRCSPMKGHSHVYWYRQLPEEGLKFMVYLQKENIIDESGMPKERFSAEFPKEGPSILRIQQVVRGDSAAYFCASTQTSGGREETQYFGPGTRLLVL.

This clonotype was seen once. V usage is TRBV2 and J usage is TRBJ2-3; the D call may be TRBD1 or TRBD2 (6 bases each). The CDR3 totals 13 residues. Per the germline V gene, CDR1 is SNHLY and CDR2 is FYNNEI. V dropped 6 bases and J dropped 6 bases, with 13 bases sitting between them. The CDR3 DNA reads TGTGCCAGCAGCCAAGGGGGGCTGGATACGCAGTATTTT. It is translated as CASSQGGLDTQYF.

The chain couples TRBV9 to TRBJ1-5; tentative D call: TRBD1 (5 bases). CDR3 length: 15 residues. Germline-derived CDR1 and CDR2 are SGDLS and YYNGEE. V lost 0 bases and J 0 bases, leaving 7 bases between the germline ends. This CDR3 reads CASSVADSSNQPQHF. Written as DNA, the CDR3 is TGTGCCAGCAGCGTAGCTGACAGTAGCAATCAGCCCCAGCATTTT.

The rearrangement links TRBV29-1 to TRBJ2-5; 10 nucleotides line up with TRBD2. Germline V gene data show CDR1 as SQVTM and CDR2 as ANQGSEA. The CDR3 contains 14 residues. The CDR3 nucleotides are TGCAGTCTACTAGGACTAGCGGAGCAAGAGACCCAGTACTTC. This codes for CSLLGLAEQETQYF.

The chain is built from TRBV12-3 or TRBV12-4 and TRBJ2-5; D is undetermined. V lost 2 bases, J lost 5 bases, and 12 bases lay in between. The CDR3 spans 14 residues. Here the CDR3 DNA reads TGTGCCAGCAGTTTAAACCTGCCGTATGAGACCCAGTACTTC. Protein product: CASSLNLPYETQYF.

DNA of the CDR3: TGTGCCAGCAGCCAAGGGACAGGTCCCTACGAGCAGTACTTC. It specifies CASSQGTGPYEQYF. The chain combines TRBV7-3 with TRBJ2-7, with TRBD1 matching 8 bases. From germline, CDR1 is SGHTA and CDR2 FQGTGA. Trimming cost V 5 bases and J 2 bases; bases outside gene matches: 5. The CDR3 is made up of 14 amino acids.

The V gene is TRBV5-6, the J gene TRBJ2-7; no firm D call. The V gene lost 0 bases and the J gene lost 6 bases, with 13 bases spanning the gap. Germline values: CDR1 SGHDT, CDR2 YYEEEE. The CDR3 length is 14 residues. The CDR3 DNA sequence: TGTGCCAGCAGCTTGGCTGGGGTCCGAGTCGAGCAGTACTTC. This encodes CASSLAGVRVEQYF. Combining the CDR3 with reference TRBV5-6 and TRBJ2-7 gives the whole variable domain DAGVTQSPTHLIKTRGQQVTLRCSPKSGHDTVSWYQQALGQGPQFIFQYYEEEERQRGNFPDRFSGHQFPNYSSELNVNALLLGDSALYLCASSLAGVRVEQYFGPGTRLTVT.

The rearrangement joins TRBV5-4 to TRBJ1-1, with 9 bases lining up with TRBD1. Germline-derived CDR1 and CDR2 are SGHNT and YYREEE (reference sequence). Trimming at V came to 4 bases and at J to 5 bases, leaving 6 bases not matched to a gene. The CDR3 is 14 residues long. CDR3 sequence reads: CASSTGTGTTEAFF. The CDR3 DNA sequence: TGTGCCAGCAGCACCGGGACAGGGACGACTGAAGCTTTCTTT. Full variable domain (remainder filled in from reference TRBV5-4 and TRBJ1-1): ETGVTQSPTHLIKTRGQQVTLRCSSQSGHNTVSWYQQALGQGPQFIFQYYREEENGRGNFPPRFSGLQFPNYSSELNVNALELDDSALYLCASSTGTGTTEAFFGQGTRLTVV.

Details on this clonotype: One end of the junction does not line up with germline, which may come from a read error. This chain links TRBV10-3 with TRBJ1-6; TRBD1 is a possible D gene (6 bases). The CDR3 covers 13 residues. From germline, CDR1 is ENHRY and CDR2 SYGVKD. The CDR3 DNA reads TGTGCCACACACAGGGACACCAATTCCCCCCTCCACTTT. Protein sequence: CATHRDTNSPLHF.

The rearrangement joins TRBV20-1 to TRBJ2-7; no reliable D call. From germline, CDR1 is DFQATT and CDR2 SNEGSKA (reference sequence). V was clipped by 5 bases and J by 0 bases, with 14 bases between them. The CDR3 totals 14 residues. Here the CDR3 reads CSALDRKSSYEQYF. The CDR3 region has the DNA TGCAGTGCTCTCGACCGCAAGAGCTCCTACGAGCAGTACTTC.

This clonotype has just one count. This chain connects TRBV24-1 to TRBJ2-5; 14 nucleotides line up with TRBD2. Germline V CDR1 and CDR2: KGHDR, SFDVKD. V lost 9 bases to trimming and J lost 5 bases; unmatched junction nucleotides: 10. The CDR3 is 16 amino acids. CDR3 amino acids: CATSLGLAGVGETQYF. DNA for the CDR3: TGTGCCACCTCCCTGGGACTAGCGGGGGTGGGGGAGACCCAGTACTTC.

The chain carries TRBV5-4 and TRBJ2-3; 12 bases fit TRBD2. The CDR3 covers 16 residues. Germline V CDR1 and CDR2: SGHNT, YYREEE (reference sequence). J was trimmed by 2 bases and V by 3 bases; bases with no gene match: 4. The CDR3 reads CASSSLAGGLTDTQYF. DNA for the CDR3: TGTGCCAGCAGCTCTCTAGCGGGGGGGCTCACAGATACGCAGTATTTT.

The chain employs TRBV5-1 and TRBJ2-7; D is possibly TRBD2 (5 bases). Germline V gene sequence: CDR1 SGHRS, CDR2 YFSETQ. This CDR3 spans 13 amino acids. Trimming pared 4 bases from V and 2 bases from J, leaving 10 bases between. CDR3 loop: CASSPPGTYEQYF. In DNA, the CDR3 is TGCGCCAGCAGCCCACCGGGGACCTACGAGCAGTACTTC. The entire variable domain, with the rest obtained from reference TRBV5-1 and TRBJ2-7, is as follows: KAGVTQTPRYLIKTRGQQVTLSCSPISGHRSVSWYQQTPGQGLQFLFEYFSETQRNKGNFPGRFSGRQFSNSRSEMNVSTLELGDSALYLCASSPPGTYEQYFGPGTRLTVT.

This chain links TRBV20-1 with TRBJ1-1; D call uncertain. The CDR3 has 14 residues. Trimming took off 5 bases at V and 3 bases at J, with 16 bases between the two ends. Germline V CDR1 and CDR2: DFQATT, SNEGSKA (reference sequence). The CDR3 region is CSAPFAFEHTEAFF. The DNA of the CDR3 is TGCAGTGCTCCTTTTGCTTTTGAGCACACTGAAGCTTTCTTT.

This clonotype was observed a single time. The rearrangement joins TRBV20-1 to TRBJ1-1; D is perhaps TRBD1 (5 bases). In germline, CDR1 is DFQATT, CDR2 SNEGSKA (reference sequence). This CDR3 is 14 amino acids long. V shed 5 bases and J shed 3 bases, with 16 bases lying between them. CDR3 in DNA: TGCAGTGCTCTCGGGGGAACGGGGGACACTGAAGCTTTCTTT. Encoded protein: CSALGGTGDTEAFF.

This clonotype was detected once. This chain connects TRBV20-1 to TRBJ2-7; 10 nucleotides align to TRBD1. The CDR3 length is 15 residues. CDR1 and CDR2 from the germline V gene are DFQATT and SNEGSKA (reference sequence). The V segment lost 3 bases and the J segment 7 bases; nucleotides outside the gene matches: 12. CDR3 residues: CSASQARTGGKEQYF. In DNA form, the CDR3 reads TGCAGTGCTAGCCAGGCCCGGACAGGGGGTAAAGAGCAGTACTTC.

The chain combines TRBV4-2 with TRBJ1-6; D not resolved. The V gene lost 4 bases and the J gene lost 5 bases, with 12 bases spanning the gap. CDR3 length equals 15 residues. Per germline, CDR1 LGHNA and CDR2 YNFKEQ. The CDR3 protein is CASSPQAVNNSPLHF. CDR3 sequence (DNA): TGTGCCAGCAGCCCTCAGGCCGTTAATAATTCACCCCTCCACTTT.

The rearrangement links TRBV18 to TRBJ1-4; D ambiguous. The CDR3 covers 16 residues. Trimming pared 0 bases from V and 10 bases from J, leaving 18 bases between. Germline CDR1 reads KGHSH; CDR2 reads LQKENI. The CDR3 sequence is CASSPPSAGGAGKLFF. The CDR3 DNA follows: TGTGCCAGCTCACCACCTTCGGCTGGCGGTGCAGGAAAACTGTTTTTT.

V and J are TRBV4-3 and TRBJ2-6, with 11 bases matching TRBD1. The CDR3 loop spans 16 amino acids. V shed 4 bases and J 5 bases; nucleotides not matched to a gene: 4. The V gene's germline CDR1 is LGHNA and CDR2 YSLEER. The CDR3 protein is CASSLGQGARANVLTF. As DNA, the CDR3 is TGCGCCAGCAGCCTAGGACAGGGGGCTAGGGCCAACGTCCTGACTTTC.

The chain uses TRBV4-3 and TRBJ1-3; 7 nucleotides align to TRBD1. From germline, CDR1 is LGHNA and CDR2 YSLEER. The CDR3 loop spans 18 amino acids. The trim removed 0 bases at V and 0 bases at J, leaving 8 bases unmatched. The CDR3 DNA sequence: TGCGCCAGCAGCCAAGATACTGGGACAGCCCGCTCTGGAAACACCATATATTTT. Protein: CASSQDTGTARSGNTIYF.

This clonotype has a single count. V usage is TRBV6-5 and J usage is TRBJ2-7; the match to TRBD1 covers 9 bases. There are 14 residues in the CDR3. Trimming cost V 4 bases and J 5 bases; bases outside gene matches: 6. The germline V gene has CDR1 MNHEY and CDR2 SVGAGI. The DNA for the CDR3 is TGTGCCAGCAGTTTTAGGACAGGGGAAGACGAGCAGTACTTC. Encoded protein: CASSFRTGEDEQYF.